This T cell receptor beta chain is from a study of PD-1 blockade in classical Hodgkin lymphoma. Time point defined: newly diagnosed, previously untreated cHL patient sample. After PBMCs were thawed, their CD8+ T cells were isolated by magnetic negative selection. CDR1 and CDR2 (germline): LNHDA, SQIVND (reference sequence). The CDR3 is made up of 13 amino acids. V was clipped by 2 bases and J by 4 bases, with 8 bases between them. Study-level findings and limits: TCR diversity at baseline was reported to be reduced in newly diagnosed patients relative to healthy donors.

About this clone itself: The antigen remains unidentified.

Clones were read by immunoSEQ multiplex PCR, and TCRdb kept only the in-frame ones, dropping some. The sample consists of 15,000 or so clones, about 91% of them appearing once. The sequencing input was CD8+ T cells from blood. This clonotype was obtained from a human donor with classical Hodgkin lymphoma. V and J are TRBV19 and TRBJ1-2; D remains ambiguous. CDR3 amino acids: CASSIIGVYGYTF. DNA for the CDR3: TGTGCCAGTAGTATAATCGGGGTCTATGGCTACACCTTC.